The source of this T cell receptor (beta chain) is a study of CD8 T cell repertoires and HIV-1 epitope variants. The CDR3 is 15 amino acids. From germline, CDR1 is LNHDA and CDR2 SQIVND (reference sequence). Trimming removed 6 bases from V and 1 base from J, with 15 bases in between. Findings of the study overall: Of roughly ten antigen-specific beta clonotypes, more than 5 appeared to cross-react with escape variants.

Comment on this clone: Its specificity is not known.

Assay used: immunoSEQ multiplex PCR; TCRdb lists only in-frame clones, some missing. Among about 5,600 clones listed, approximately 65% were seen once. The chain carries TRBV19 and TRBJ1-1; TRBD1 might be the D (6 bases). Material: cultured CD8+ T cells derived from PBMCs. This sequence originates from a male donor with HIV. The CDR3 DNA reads TGTGCCAGTAGAATTGGGGGCAGGGGGAACACTGAAGCTTTCTTT. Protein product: CASRIGGRGNTEAFF.